This TCR beta chain was observed in a study of vaccination and CD4 T cells after COVID-19. Study at large: According to the study, participants were given two doses of BNT162b2 or mRNA-1273 vaccine. Cells were stimulated with overlapping spike peptide pools from SARS-CoV-2, HCoV-NL63, HCoV-OC43 and HCoV-229E.

On this clonotype itself: Its matching antigen is unknown.

The study sequenced cultured CD4+ T cell DNA using the Oncomine TCR Beta short-read assay. Each CDR3 protein gets one entry after TCRdb re-called the PCR reads with MiXCR. The profile covers nearly 7,500 distinct CDR3 sequences, with over 40% appearing a single time and roughly 18% taken by the ten largest. Treatment defined: roughly 11-day PBMC culture with coronavirus spike peptide pools or control peptides (ViraFEST assay). The unexposed donor's CD4+ T cells were collected before the COVID-19 pandemic (2011-2018). CDR1 and CDR2 (germline): MNHEY, SVGEGT. V lost 6 bases and J lost 4, with 8 bases in between. The CDR3 is 12 residues long.

This chain uses TRBV6-2 or TRBV6-3 with TRBJ2-3, with unresolved D. This sequence was found in a human donor in good health. What was sequenced was CD4+ T cells from blood, cultured in vitro. CDR3 loop: CASRTTADTQYF. CDR3 bases: TGTGCCAGCAGAACTACAGCAGATACGCAGTATTTT.